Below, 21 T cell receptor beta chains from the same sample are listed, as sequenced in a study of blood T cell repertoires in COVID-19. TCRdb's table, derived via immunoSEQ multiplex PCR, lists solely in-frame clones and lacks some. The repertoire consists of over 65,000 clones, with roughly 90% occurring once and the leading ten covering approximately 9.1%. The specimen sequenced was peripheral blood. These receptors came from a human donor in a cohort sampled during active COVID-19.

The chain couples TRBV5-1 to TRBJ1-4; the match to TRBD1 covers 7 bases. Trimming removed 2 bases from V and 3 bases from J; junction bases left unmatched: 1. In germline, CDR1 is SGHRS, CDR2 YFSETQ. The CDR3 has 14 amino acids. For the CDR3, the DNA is TGCGCCAGCAGCTTTCAGGGGGCTAATGAAAAACTGTTTTTT. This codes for CASSFQGANEKLFF.

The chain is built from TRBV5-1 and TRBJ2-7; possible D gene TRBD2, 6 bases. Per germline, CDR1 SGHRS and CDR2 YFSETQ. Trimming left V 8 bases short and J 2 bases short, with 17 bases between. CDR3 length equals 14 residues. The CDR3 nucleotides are TGCGCCAGTCAGGCCGGGAGTGGCACCTACGAGCAGTACTTC. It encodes CASQAGSGTYEQYF.

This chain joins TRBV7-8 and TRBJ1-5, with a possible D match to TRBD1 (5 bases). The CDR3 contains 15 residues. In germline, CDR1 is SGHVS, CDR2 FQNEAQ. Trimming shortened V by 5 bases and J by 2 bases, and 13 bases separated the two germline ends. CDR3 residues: CASSPGMLGNQPQHF. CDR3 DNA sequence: TGTGCCAGCAGCCCAGGGATGTTGGGCAATCAGCCCCAGCATTTT.

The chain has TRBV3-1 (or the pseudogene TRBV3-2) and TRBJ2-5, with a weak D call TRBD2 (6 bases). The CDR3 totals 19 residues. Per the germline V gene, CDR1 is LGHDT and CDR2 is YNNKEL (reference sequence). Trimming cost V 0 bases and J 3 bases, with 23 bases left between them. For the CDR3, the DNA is TGTGCCAGCAGCCAAGACGGGTGGGGATTGGGAGGAAGGGAAGAGACCCAGTACTTC. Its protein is CASSQDGWGLGGREETQYF.

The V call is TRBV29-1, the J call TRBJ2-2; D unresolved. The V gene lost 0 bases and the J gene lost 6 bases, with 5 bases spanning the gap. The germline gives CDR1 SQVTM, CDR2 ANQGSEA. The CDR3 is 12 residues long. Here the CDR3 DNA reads TGCAGCGTTGAAGATTATCCCGGGGAGCTGTTTTTT. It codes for CSVEDYPGELFF.

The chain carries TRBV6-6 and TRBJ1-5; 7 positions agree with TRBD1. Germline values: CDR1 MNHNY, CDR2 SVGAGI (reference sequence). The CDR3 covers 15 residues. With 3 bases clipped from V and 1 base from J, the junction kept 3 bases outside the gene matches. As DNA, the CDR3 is TGTGCCAGCAGTTATTCAGGGGGAAGCAATCAGCCCCAGCATTTT. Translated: CASSYSGGSNQPQHF.

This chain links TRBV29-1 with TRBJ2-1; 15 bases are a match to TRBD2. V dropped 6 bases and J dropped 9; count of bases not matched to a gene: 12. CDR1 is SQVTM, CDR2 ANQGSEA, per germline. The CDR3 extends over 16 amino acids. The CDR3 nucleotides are TGCAGCGTGCTCGGACTAGCGGGAGGGAAATTTGGTGAGCAGTTCTTC. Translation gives CSVLGLAGGKFGEQFF.

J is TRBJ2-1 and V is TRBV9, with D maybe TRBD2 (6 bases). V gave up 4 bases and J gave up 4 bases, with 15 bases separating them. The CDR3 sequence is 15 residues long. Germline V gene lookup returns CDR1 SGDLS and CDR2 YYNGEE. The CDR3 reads CASSPGLLGYNEQFF. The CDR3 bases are TGTGCCAGCAGCCCGGGACTGCTAGGGTACAATGAGCAGTTCTTC.

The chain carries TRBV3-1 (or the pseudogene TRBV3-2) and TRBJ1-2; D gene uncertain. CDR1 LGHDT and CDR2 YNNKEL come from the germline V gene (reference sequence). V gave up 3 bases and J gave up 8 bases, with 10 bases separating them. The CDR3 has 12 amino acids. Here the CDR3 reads CASSQPGGGYTF. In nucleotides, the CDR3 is TGTGCCAGCAGCCAGCCCGGAGGGGGCTACACCTTC.

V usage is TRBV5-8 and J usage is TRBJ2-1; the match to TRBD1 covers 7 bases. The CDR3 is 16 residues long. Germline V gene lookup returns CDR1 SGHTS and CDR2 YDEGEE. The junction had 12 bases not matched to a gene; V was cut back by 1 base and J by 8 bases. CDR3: CASSLFSGQLTDEQFF. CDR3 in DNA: TGTGCCAGCAGCTTGTTTTCGGGACAGTTGACCGATGAGCAGTTCTTC.

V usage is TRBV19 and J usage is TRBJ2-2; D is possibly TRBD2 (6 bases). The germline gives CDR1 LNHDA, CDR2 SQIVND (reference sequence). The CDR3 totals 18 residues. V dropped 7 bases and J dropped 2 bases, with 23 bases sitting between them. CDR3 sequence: CASTTRAGPQKNTGELFF. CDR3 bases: TGTGCCAGTACTACAAGGGCGGGGCCCCAGAAAAACACCGGGGAGCTGTTTTTT.

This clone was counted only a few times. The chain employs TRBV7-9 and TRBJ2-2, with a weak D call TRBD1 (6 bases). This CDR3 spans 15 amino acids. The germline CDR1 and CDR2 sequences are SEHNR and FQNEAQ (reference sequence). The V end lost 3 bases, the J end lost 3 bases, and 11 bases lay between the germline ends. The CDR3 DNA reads TGTGCCAGCAGCTTCCAAGGGGGTTACACCGGGGAGCTGTTTTTT. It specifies CASSFQGGYTGELFF. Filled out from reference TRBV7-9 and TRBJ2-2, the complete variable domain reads DTGVSQNPRHKITKRGQNVTFRCDPISEHNRLYWYRQTLGQGPEFLTYFQNEAQLEKSRLLSDRFSAERPKGSFSTLEIQRTEQGDSAMYLCASSFQGGYTGELFFGEGSRLTVL.

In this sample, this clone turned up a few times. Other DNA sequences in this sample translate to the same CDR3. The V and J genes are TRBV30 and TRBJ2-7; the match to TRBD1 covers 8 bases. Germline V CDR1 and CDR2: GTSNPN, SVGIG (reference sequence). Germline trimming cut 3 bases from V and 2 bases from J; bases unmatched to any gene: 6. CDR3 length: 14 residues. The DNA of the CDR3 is TGTGCCTGGAGAGGGACAGGTTCCGCCTACGAGCAGTACTTC. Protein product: CAWRGTGSAYEQYF.

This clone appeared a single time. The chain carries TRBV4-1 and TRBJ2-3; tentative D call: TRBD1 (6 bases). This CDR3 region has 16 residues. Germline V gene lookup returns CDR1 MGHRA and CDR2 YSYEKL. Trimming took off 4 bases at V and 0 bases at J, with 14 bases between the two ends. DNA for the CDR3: TGCGCCAGCAGCCCCGGGACACTTTCTAGCACAGATACGCAGTATTTT. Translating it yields CASSPGTLSSTDTQYF.

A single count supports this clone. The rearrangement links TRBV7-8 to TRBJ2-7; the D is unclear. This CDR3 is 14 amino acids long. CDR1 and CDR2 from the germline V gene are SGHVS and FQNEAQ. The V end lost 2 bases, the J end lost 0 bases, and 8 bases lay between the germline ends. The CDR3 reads CASSLRVHSYEQYF. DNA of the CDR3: TGTGCCAGCAGCTTACGCGTTCACTCCTACGAGCAGTACTTC.

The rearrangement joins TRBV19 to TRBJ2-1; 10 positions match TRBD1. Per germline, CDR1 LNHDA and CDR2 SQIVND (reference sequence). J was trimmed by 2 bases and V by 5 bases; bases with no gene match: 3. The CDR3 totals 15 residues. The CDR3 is CASSLDRGTYNEQFF. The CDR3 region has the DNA TGTGCCAGTAGTTTGGACAGGGGGACCTACAATGAGCAGTTCTTC.

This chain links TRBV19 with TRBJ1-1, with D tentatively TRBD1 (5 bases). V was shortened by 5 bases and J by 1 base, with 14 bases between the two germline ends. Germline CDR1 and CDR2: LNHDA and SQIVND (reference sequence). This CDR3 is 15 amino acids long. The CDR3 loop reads CASSGFRTGNTEAFF. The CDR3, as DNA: TGTGCCAGTAGTGGATTTAGAACAGGGAACACTGAAGCTTTCTTT.

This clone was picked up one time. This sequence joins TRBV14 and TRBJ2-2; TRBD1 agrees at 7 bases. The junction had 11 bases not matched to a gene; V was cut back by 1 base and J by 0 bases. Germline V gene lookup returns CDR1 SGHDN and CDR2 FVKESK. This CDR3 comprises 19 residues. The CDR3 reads CASSQGDRVWGSNTGELFF. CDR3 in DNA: TGTGCCAGCAGCCAAGGCGACAGGGTTTGGGGATCGAACACCGGGGAGCTGTTTTTT.

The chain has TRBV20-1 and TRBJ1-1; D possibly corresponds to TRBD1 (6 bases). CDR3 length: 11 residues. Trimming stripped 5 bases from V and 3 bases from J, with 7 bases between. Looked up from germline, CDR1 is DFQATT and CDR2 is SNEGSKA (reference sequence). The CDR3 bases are TGCAGTGCTTACAGGGACACTGAAGCTTTCTTT. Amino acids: CSAYRDTEAFF.

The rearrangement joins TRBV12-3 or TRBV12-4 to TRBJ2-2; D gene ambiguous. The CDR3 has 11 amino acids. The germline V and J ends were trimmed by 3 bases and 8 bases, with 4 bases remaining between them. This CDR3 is CASSFPGELFF. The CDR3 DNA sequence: TGTGCCAGCAGTTTCCCGGGGGAGCTGTTTTTT.

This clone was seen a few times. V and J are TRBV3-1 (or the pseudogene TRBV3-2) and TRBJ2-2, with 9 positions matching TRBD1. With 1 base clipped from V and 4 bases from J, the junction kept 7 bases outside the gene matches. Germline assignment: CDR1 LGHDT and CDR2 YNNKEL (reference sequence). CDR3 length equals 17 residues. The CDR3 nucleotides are TGTGCCAGCAGCCAAGTTTTTGGGACAGGGAGCACCGGGGAGCTGTTTTTT. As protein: CASSQVFGTGSTGELFF.